Listed below are T cell receptor beta chains from one sample, sequenced in a study of T-cell memory formation after mild COVID-19. TCRdb redid the calling of the 5' RACE reads with MiXCR, one entry per CDR3 protein. The sample lists more than 150,000 distinct CDR3 sequences; under 14% were seen once. Sequencing used PBMCs or a T cell subset sorted from them (not recorded which). The receptors stem from a man aged 18 to 35 who had mild COVID-19 (a few samples of this study predate the infection). Cell type and time point are not known. CDR3s include the opening cysteine and the closing phenylalanine or tryptophan. The D gene is left open where the match is weak. Rows give clone size only sometimes, using once, few, many, or a class for an expanded clone.

j_call: TRBJ2-1
clone_size: .
d_call: .
v_call: TRBV7-2
cdr3_aa: CASSQRYDQFF
cdr3_nt: TGTGCCAGCAGCCAGAGATACGATCAGTTCTTC

j_call: TRBJ2-1
clone_size: .
d_call: .
v_call: TRBV4-1
cdr3_aa: CASSQVDIISYNEQFF
cdr3_nt: TGCGCCAGCAGCCAAGTGGACATTATCTCCTACAATGAGCAGTTCTTC

j_call: TRBJ1-1
clone_size: many
d_call: TRBD1
v_call: TRBV11-2
cdr3_aa: CASRGYDRGNTEAFF
cdr3_nt: TGTGCCAGCAGAGGATACGACAGGGGAAACACTGAAGCTTTCTTT

j_call: TRBJ2-3
clone_size: few
d_call: .
v_call: TRBV5-6
cdr3_aa: CASSLRQLNTQYF
cdr3_nt: TGTGCCAGCAGCTTGAGGCAGCTTAATACGCAGTATTTT

j_call: TRBJ2-7
clone_size: .
d_call: .
v_call: TRBV12-3/TRBV12-4
cdr3_aa: CASSLWLAGTYEQYF
cdr3_nt: TGTGCCAGCAGTTTATGGCTAGCCGGCACCTACGAGCAGTACTTC

j_call: TRBJ1-2
clone_size: few
d_call: .
v_call: TRBV20-1
cdr3_aa: CSAKADGIVGRYGYTF
cdr3_nt: TGCAGTGCAAAAGCGGACGGGATCGTGGGTCGCTATGGCTACACCTTC

j_call: TRBJ1-6
clone_size: many
d_call: .
v_call: TRBV30
cdr3_aa: CAWSARDLGSPLHF
cdr3_nt: TGTGCCTGGAGTGCCCGGGATTTAGGGTCACCCCTCCACTTT

j_call: TRBJ1-5
clone_size: few
d_call: .
v_call: TRBV12-3/TRBV12-4
cdr3_aa: CASSYIGQTVLSNQPQHF
cdr3_nt: TGTGCCAGCAGCTACATCGGACAGACGGTACTTAGCAATCAGCCCCAGCATTTT

j_call: TRBJ2-3
clone_size: few
d_call: TRBD2
v_call: TRBV19
cdr3_aa: CASSMERRGSDTQYF
cdr3_nt: TGTGCCAGTAGTATGGAACGCCGCGGGAGCGATACGCAGTATTTT

j_call: TRBJ2-7
clone_size: many
d_call: TRBD2
v_call: TRBV29-1
cdr3_aa: CSVATSGGDYEQYF
cdr3_nt: TGCAGCGTAGCTACTAGCGGGGGAGACTACGAGCAGTACTTC

j_call: TRBJ1-5
clone_size: .
d_call: .
v_call: TRBV7-2
cdr3_aa: CASSSGWTGEGPQHF
cdr3_nt: TGTGCCAGCAGCTCGGGGTGGACGGGAGAAGGGCCCCAGCATTTT

j_call: TRBJ1-1
clone_size: .
d_call: .
v_call: TRBV15
cdr3_aa: CATSRGGWDTEAFF
cdr3_nt: TGTGCCACCAGCAGAGGCGGTTGGGACACTGAAGCTTTCTTT

j_call: TRBJ1-4
clone_size: .
d_call: TRBD1
v_call: TRBV2
cdr3_aa: CASRRVRGDFVKLFF
cdr3_nt: TGTGCCAGCCGGAGAGTCAGGGGGGATTTTGTAAAACTGTTTTTT

j_call: TRBJ2-3
clone_size: .
d_call: .
v_call: TRBV12-3/TRBV12-4
cdr3_aa: CASSLDGVGTDTQYF
cdr3_nt: TGTGCCAGCAGTTTAGACGGGGTCGGCACAGATACGCAGTATTTT

j_call: TRBJ2-3
clone_size: .
d_call: TRBD1
v_call: TRBV5-1
cdr3_aa: CASSVGTGDTDTQYF
cdr3_nt: TGCGCCAGCAGCGTCGGGACAGGGGACACAGATACGCAGTATTTT

j_call: TRBJ2-5
clone_size: few
d_call: .
v_call: TRBV5-1
cdr3_aa: CASSATMRQETQYF
cdr3_nt: TGCGCCAGCAGCGCGACTATGAGACAAGAGACCCAGTACTTC

j_call: TRBJ2-1
clone_size: many
d_call: .
v_call: TRBV25-1
cdr3_aa: CASSEVAGEQFF
cdr3_nt: TGTGCCAGCAGTGAGGTAGCTGGTGAGCAGTTCTTC

j_call: TRBJ2-1
clone_size: .
d_call: TRBD1
v_call: TRBV5-1
cdr3_aa: CASSPMTGYEQFF
cdr3_nt: TGCGCCAGCAGCCCTATGACAGGGTATGAGCAGTTCTTC

j_call: TRBJ1-2
clone_size: many
d_call: TRBD1
v_call: TRBV9
cdr3_aa: CASSVASRGGPSGYTF
cdr3_nt: TGTGCCAGCAGCGTAGCTTCGAGAGGGGGCCCTTCAGGCTACACCTTC

j_call: TRBJ2-7
clone_size: .
d_call: TRBD1
v_call: TRBV6-1
cdr3_aa: CASRERGHDYEQYF
cdr3_nt: TGTGCCAGCAGGGAAAGGGGGCACGACTACGAGCAGTACTTC

j_call: TRBJ2-2
clone_size: few
d_call: TRBD1
v_call: TRBV19
cdr3_aa: CASSSGQGFTGELFF
cdr3_nt: TGTGCCAGTAGTAGTGGACAGGGGTTTACCGGGGAGCTGTTTTTT

j_call: TRBJ1-6
clone_size: .
d_call: .
v_call: TRBV6-1
cdr3_aa: CASSEISVYNSPLHF
cdr3_nt: TGTGCCAGCAGTGAAATTTCTGTCTATAATTCACCCCTCCACTTT

j_call: TRBJ2-3
clone_size: many
d_call: .
v_call: TRBV28
cdr3_aa: CASSSLGGAGTDTQYF
cdr3_nt: TGTGCCAGCAGCTCACTGGGCGGTGCGGGGACAGATACGCAGTATTTT

j_call: TRBJ2-1
clone_size: many
d_call: .
v_call: TRBV6-1
cdr3_aa: CASSGASGSLRNEQFF
cdr3_nt: TGTGCCAGCAGTGGAGCTTCAGGGTCATTGAGAAATGAGCAGTTCTTC

j_call: TRBJ2-5
clone_size: .
d_call: .
v_call: TRBV2
cdr3_aa: CASRVMLGSQETQYF
cdr3_nt: TGTGCCAGCCGAGTGATGTTGGGCAGCCAAGAGACCCAGTACTTC

j_call: TRBJ2-3
clone_size: .
d_call: .
v_call: TRBV3-1
cdr3_aa: CASSQGETRTQYF
cdr3_nt: TGTGCCAGCAGCCAAGGAGAGACTCGTACGCAGTATTTT

j_call: TRBJ2-4
clone_size: few
d_call: .
v_call: TRBV27
cdr3_aa: CASSLATGKNIQYF
cdr3_nt: TGTGCCAGCAGTTTGGCCACGGGCAAAAACATTCAGTACTTC

j_call: TRBJ1-2
clone_size: .
d_call: TRBD1
v_call: TRBV4-3
cdr3_aa: CASSQDRRGIYGYTF
cdr3_nt: TGCGCCAGCAGCCAAGATCGCAGGGGGATCTATGGCTACACCTTC

j_call: TRBJ2-6
clone_size: .
d_call: .
v_call: TRBV24-1
cdr3_aa: CATADGRSGANVLTF
cdr3_nt: TGTGCCACTGCGGACGGGAGATCTGGGGCCAACGTCCTGACTTTC

j_call: TRBJ1-2
clone_size: .
d_call: .
v_call: TRBV19
cdr3_aa: CASSIIEAGNYGYTF
cdr3_nt: TGTGCCAGTAGTATCATAGAGGCTGGCAACTATGGCTACACCTTC

j_call: TRBJ2-3
clone_size: few
d_call: TRBD1
v_call: TRBV5-8
cdr3_aa: CASSSGDRPGDTQYF
cdr3_nt: TGTGCCAGCAGCTCGGGGGACAGGCCGGGGGATACGCAGTATTTT

j_call: TRBJ1-5
clone_size: few
d_call: .
v_call: TRBV5-1
cdr3_aa: CASSLMTGGNQPQHF
cdr3_nt: TGCGCCAGCAGCTTGATGACAGGAGGCAATCAGCCCCAGCATTTT

j_call: TRBJ2-4
clone_size: .
d_call: .
v_call: TRBV12-3/TRBV12-4
cdr3_aa: CASSLPANIQYF
cdr3_nt: TGTGCCAGCAGTTTACCCGCCAACATTCAGTACTTC

j_call: TRBJ1-1
clone_size: .
d_call: TRBD1
v_call: TRBV3-1
cdr3_aa: CASSPTGGAYGFF
cdr3_nt: TGTGCCAGCAGCCCGACAGGGGGCGCATACGGTTTCTTT

j_call: TRBJ1-6
clone_size: few
d_call: .
v_call: TRBV28
cdr3_aa: CASREGGSPLHF
cdr3_nt: TGTGCCAGTAGAGAGGGGGGTTCACCCCTCCACTTT

j_call: TRBJ1-3
clone_size: few
d_call: TRBD1
v_call: TRBV12-3/TRBV12-4
cdr3_aa: CASRSYTGGPGNTIYF
cdr3_nt: TGTGCCAGCAGGAGCTACACAGGGGGGCCTGGAAACACCATATATTTT

j_call: TRBJ2-5
clone_size: .
d_call: .
v_call: TRBV3-1
cdr3_aa: CASSQGGGKETQYF
cdr3_nt: TGTGCCAGCAGCCAAGGAGGCGGCAAAGAGACCCAGTACTTC

j_call: TRBJ2-1
clone_size: few
d_call: TRBD1
v_call: TRBV7-9
cdr3_aa: CASRFDLLGGQLFF
cdr3_nt: TGTGCCAGCAGATTCGATTTACTAGGGGGCCAGCTGTTCTTC

j_call: TRBJ1-5
clone_size: .
d_call: TRBD1
v_call: TRBV5-1
cdr3_aa: CASSPGTGAQPQHF
cdr3_nt: TGCGCCAGCAGCCCCGGGACAGGGGCCCAGCCCCAGCATTTT

j_call: TRBJ2-3
clone_size: few
d_call: TRBD2
v_call: TRBV20-1
cdr3_aa: CSAYLAGTSTDTQYF
cdr3_nt: TGCAGTGCATATCTAGCGGGAACAAGCACAGATACGCAGTATTTT

j_call: TRBJ1-1
clone_size: .
d_call: .
v_call: TRBV18
cdr3_aa: CASSRRGAANTEAFF
cdr3_nt: TGTGCCAGCTCTCGAAGGGGGGCAGCGAACACTGAAGCTTTCTTT

j_call: TRBJ2-3
clone_size: few
d_call: .
v_call: TRBV29-1
cdr3_aa: CSVVITGTDTQYF
cdr3_nt: TGCAGCGTTGTTATAACTGGCACAGATACGCAGTATTTT

j_call: TRBJ1-3
clone_size: .
d_call: .
v_call: TRBV12-3/TRBV12-4
cdr3_aa: CASRTSGNTIYF
cdr3_nt: TGTGCCAGCCGGACCTCTGGAAACACCATATATTTT

j_call: TRBJ2-3
clone_size: .
d_call: .
v_call: TRBV11-3
cdr3_aa: CASSRGPADTQYF
cdr3_nt: TGTGCCAGCAGCCGGGGGCCCGCAGATACGCAGTATTTT

j_call: TRBJ1-6
clone_size: many
d_call: .
v_call: TRBV5-1
cdr3_aa: CASSLDGEPINSPLHF
cdr3_nt: TGCGCCAGCAGCTTGGACGGGGAACCAATTAATTCACCCCTCCACTTT

j_call: TRBJ2-2
clone_size: many
d_call: TRBD1
v_call: TRBV5-1
cdr3_aa: CASSPNLGQGGSRELFF
cdr3_nt: TGCGCCAGCAGCCCTAACCTCGGACAGGGTGGATCCCGGGAGCTGTTTTTT

j_call: TRBJ2-1
clone_size: many
d_call: .
v_call: TRBV5-1
cdr3_aa: CASSLPSPGTYNEQFF
cdr3_nt: TGCGCCAGCAGCCTTCCATCCCCAGGGACCTACAATGAGCAGTTCTTC

j_call: TRBJ2-2
clone_size: few
d_call: .
v_call: TRBV5-1
cdr3_aa: CASSFHRTDGELFF
cdr3_nt: TGCGCCAGCAGCTTTCACAGGACCGACGGGGAGCTGTTTTTT

j_call: TRBJ1-2
clone_size: .
d_call: .
v_call: TRBV29-1
cdr3_aa: CSVEGGSSNYGYTF
cdr3_nt: TGCAGCGTTGAGGGAGGGAGTAGTAACTATGGCTACACCTTC

j_call: TRBJ2-3
clone_size: .
d_call: TRBD2
v_call: TRBV7-2
cdr3_aa: CASSLKGLARTSTDTQYF
cdr3_nt: TGTGCCAGCAGCTTAAAAGGACTAGCGAGGACTAGCACAGATACGCAGTATTTT

j_call: TRBJ2-5
clone_size: .
d_call: .
v_call: TRBV7-9
cdr3_aa: CASSPAGRGKETQYF
cdr3_nt: TGTGCCAGCAGCCCCGCAGGGCGAGGGAAAGAGACCCAGTACTTC